The rows below give T cell receptor beta chains drawn from one sample of a study of cytomegalovirus exposure and HLA in healthy donors. TCRdb keeps only in-frame clones here, not all; method: immunoSEQ multiplex PCR. The sample shows 150,000 to 200,000 clones, 70% to 80% of them seen only once. The sample taken for sequencing was PBMCs. These receptors all come from a woman aged 30 to 39 in good health and CMV-seropositive. Both conserved end residues are part of each CDR3. D genes are given only for firm matches. Clone size, where shown, is once, few, many, or a class for clones that have expanded.

clone_size	v_call	d_call	j_call	cdr3_aa	cdr3_nt
-	TRBV18	-	TRBJ1-2	CASSPSGYPSNYGYTF	TGTGCCAGCTCACCGTCAGGGTACCCTTCTAACTATGGCTACACCTTC
-	TRBV5-6	TRBD1	TRBJ1-2	CASSFGTGTYGYTF	TGTGCCAGCAGCTTTGGGACAGGGACATATGGCTACACCTTC
-	TRBV5-4	TRBD2	TRBJ2-2	CASSLGGGVGELFF	TGTGCCAGCAGCTTGGGGGGAGGGGTCGGGGAGCTGTTTTTT
few	TRBV7-8	TRBD2	TRBJ2-1	CASSLAGGPRHEQFF	TGTGCCAGCAGCTTAGCGGGAGGGCCTAGGCATGAGCAGTTCTTC
-	TRBV5-4	-	TRBJ1-1	CASSSRGRGWNTEAFF	TGTGCCAGCAGCTCCAGGGGTAGGGGTTGGAACACTGAAGCTTTCTTT
-	TRBV7-2	-	TRBJ1-2	CASSSGRLLVGYTF	TGTGCCAGCAGCTCAGGAAGGTTGTTAGTTGGCTACACCTTC
-	TRBV4-3	-	TRBJ1-5	CASSPQPGQPQHF	TGCGCCAGCAGCCCCCAACCGGGGCAGCCCCAGCATTTT
-	TRBV2	-	TRBJ1-5	CASSEVPRTGSNQPQHF	TGTGCCAGCAGTGAGGTTCCCAGAACAGGGAGCAATCAGCCCCAGCATTTT
-	TRBV5-6	-	TRBJ1-1	CASITGAGRNTEAFF	TGTGCCAGCATCACTGGGGCAGGACGGAACACTGAAGCTTTCTTT
-	TRBV5-1	TRBD1	TRBJ2-4	CASSLGLGTGENIQYF	TGCGCCAGCAGCTTAGGGTTGGGTACAGGGGAAAACATTCAGTACTTC
-	TRBV5-4	-	TRBJ1-1	CASSLPRTDTEAFF	TGTGCCAGCAGCTTGCCCCGGACAGACACTGAAGCTTTCTTT
few	TRBV2	-	TRBJ1-2	CASSEEGNYGYTF	TGTGCCAGCAGTGAGGAGGGTAACTATGGCTACACCTTC
-	TRBV7-9	TRBD2	TRBJ2-7	CASSLTLAGAYEQYF	TGTGCCAGCAGCTTAACTCTAGCGGGAGCCTACGAGCAGTACTTC
-	TRBV28	-	TRBJ1-4	CASSQQGPQQKLFF	TGTGCCAGCAGTCAACAGGGACCCCAGCAAAAACTGTTTTTT
-	TRBV5-5	TRBD2	TRBJ2-1	CASSWGTSGYNEQFF	TGTGCCAGCAGCTGGGGGACTAGCGGATACAATGAGCAGTTCTTC
-	TRBV19	-	TRBJ1-2	CASSSQGNYGYTF	TGTGCCAGTAGTAGTCAGGGGAACTATGGCTACACCTTC
-	TRBV19	TRBD2	TRBJ2-3	CASSIGRADTQYF	TGTGCCAGTAGTATTGGGAGGGCCGATACGCAGTATTTT
-	TRBV10-3	-	TRBJ1-3	CAINPDSSGNTIYF	TGTGCCATCAACCCGGACAGCTCTGGAAACACCATATATTTT
-	TRBV14	-	TRBJ1-4	CASSPFSQYEKLFF	TGTGCCAGCAGCCCCTTTTCGCAGTATGAAAAACTGTTTTTT
once	TRBV19	TRBD1	TRBJ1-6	CASRHGTGISPLHF	TGTGCCAGTAGGCATGGGACAGGGATCTCACCCCTCCACTTT
-	TRBV6-4	-	TRBJ2-3	CASSPGDSDTQYF	TGTGCCAGCAGTCCGGGAGATTCAGATACGCAGTATTTT
-	TRBV6-1	-	TRBJ1-5	CASSEGWGRAGNQPQHF	TGTGCCAGCAGTGAGGGGTGGGGCAGGGCTGGCAATCAGCCCCAGCATTTT
-	TRBV6-1	TRBD1	TRBJ1-2	CASSGQGANYGYTF	TGTGCCAGCAGCGGACAGGGGGCGAACTATGGCTACACCTTC
-	TRBV10-3	-	TRBJ1-1	CAISEWGGMNTEAFF	TGTGCCATCAGTGAATGGGGGGGGATGAACACTGAAGCTTTCTTT
-	TRBV14	-	TRBJ2-1	CASSQERVLAYNEQFF	TGTGCCAGCAGCCAAGAAAGGGTATTAGCGTACAATGAGCAGTTCTTC
-	TRBV4-3	TRBD2	TRBJ2-7	CASSQEWAGGREQYF	TGCGCCAGCAGCCAAGAGTGGGCGGGAGGGCGCGAGCAGTACTTC
once	TRBV19	-	TRBJ1-5	CASGQSQQPQHF	TGTGCCAGCGGACAGAGTCAACAGCCCCAGCATTTT
few	TRBV30	-	TRBJ2-3	CATGAGTTDTQYF	TGTGCCACGGGTGCGGGAACAACAGATACGCAGTATTTT
-	TRBV5-1	-	TRBJ1-1	CASSSQVNTEAFF	TGCGCCAGCAGCTCACAGGTAAACACTGAAGCTTTCTTT
-	TRBV6-1	-	TRBJ1-1	CASTFVGSTTEAFF	TGTGCCAGCACCTTCGTAGGGAGTACCACTGAAGCTTTCTTT
-	TRBV11-2	TRBD1	TRBJ1-1	CASSPGTGGTEAFF	TGTGCCAGCAGCCCAGGGACAGGGGGCACTGAAGCTTTCTTT
-	TRBV7-2	-	TRBJ1-2	CASSLRQSNYGYTF	TGTGCCAGCAGCCTAAGACAGAGTAACTATGGCTACACCTTC
-	TRBV6-7	TRBD1	TRBJ1-2	CASSSTGPYGYTF	TGTGCCAGCAGTTCGACAGGGCCCTATGGCTACACCTTC
-	TRBV10-3	-	TRBJ2-2	CATTGSTGELFF	TGTGCCACAACAGGTTCAACCGGGGAGCTGTTTTTT
-	TRBV5-6	TRBD1	TRBJ1-1	CASSSGQGRWAEAFF	TGTGCCAGCAGCTCGGGACAGGGGAGGTGGGCTGAAGCTTTCTTT
-	TRBV6-8	-	TRBJ2-3	CARRRDTQYF	TGTGCCAGGAGGAGAGATACGCAGTATTTT
-	TRBV7-9	-	TRBJ1-1	CASSRPRQNAEAFF	TGTGCCAGCAGCCGGCCCCGACAGAACGCTGAAGCTTTCTTT
once	TRBV29-1	-	TRBJ1-1	CSVGRGFEAFF	TGCAGCGTTGGGAGGGGTTTTGAAGCTTTCTTT